The rows below give T cell receptor beta chains drawn from one sample of a study of cytomegalovirus exposure and HLA in healthy donors. Data came from immunoSEQ multiplex PCR; TCRdb stores just in-frame clones and leaves some out. Seen here are approximately 280,000 clones, approximately 90% observed once, and the top ten hold 3% to 4%. The sequenced sample was PBMCs. These receptors were collected from a middle-aged man in good health and CMV-seropositive. Both conserved end residues are part of each CDR3. The order of the fields is clone size, D gene, J gene, V gene, CDR3 protein, CDR3 DNA. A D gene is named only where the DNA matches it firmly. Size values are once, few and many counts, or a class for expanded clones, and some rows have none.

once | TRBD2 | TRBJ2-1 | TRBV7-2 | CASSRGAGGPNEQFF | TGTGCCAGCAGCAGGGGGGCGGGAGGGCCCAATGAGCAGTTCTTC
once | TRBD2 | TRBJ2-3 | TRBV4-1 | CASSQPGLAGNTQYF | TGCGCCAGCAGCCAACCGGGACTAGCGGGGAATACGCAGTATTTT
- | TRBD1 | TRBJ2-2 | TRBV4-3 | CASSPQGQTTGELFF | TGCGCCAGCAGCCCTCAGGGACAGACCACCGGGGAGCTGTTTTTT
- | TRBD2 | TRBJ2-2 | TRBV9 | CASTEGLAGLSNTGELFF | TGTGCCAGCACAGAAGGACTAGCGGGACTGTCGAACACCGGGGAGCTGTTTTTT
- | - | TRBJ2-3 | TRBV2 | CASVAPGAADTQYF | TGTGCCAGCGTCGCTCCTGGGGCCGCAGATACGCAGTATTTT
- | - | TRBJ1-5 | TRBV7-8 | CASSLQGNQPQHF | TGTGCCAGCAGCTTACAGGGAAATCAGCCCCAGCATTTT
- | - | TRBJ1-2 | TRBV25-1 | CASSDRVNYGYTF | TGTGCCAGCAGTGACAGGGTTAACTATGGCTACACCTTC
once | TRBD1 | TRBJ1-2 | TRBV6-1 | CANAPGGADNYGYTF | TGTGCCAACGCCCCAGGGGGCGCGGATAACTATGGCTACACCTTC
- | TRBD2 | TRBJ2-1 | TRBV27 | CASSPLAREAVNEQFF | TGTGCCAGCAGTCCACTAGCACGGGAGGCAGTAAATGAGCAGTTCTTC
- | - | TRBJ2-7 | TRBV4-3 | CASSHSGFHEQYF | TGCGCCAGCAGCCATTCAGGGTTCCACGAGCAGTACTTC
once | TRBD2 | TRBJ2-3 | TRBV29-1 | CSVLGVAGTDTQYF | TGCAGCGTTTTGGGAGTAGCGGGGACAGATACGCAGTATTTT
- | - | TRBJ2-3 | TRBV28 | CASSLWGSRRDTQYF | TGTGCCAGCTCCCTCTGGGGCAGCCGGAGAGATACGCAGTATTTT
- | - | TRBJ1-1 | TRBV5-1 | CASSLGGTENTEAFF | TGCGCCAGCAGCTTGGGGGGGACTGAAAACACTGAAGCTTTCTTT
- | - | TRBJ2-1 | TRBV7-8 | CASSETMRRYNEQFF | TGTGCCAGCAGCGAGACTATGCGGCGCTACAATGAGCAGTTCTTC
- | TRBD2 | TRBJ2-1 | TRBV7-9 | CASSLKTSGRALNEQFF | TGTGCCAGCAGCTTAAAGACTAGCGGGAGGGCCCTTAATGAGCAGTTCTTC
- | - | TRBJ2-3 | TRBV6-6 | CASSYPPVVTDTQYF | TGTGCCAGCAGTTACCCCCCGGTCGTCACAGATACGCAGTATTTT
- | - | TRBJ2-5 | TRBV28 | CASSDRNYQETQYF | TGTGCCAGCAGTGACAGGAACTACCAAGAGACCCAGTACTTC
- | - | TRBJ1-2 | TRBV7-9 | CASSPGRGYTF | TGTGCCAGCAGCCCTGGGAGAGGCTACACCTTC
- | - | TRBJ2-2 | TRBV11-2 | CASSLDGQYTGELFF | TGTGCCAGCAGCTTAGACGGACAGTATACCGGGGAGCTGTTTTTT
- | TRBD2 | TRBJ2-7 | TRBV18 | CASSPSSGSPREQYF | TGTGCCAGCTCACCGTCTAGCGGATCACCCCGCGAGCAGTACTTC
- | TRBD2 | TRBJ2-1 | TRBV4-2 | CASSQVGTSDNEQFF | TGTGCCAGCAGCCAAGTCGGGACTAGTGACAATGAGCAGTTCTTC
- | - | TRBJ1-2 | TRBV18 | CASSPPVLTIYGYTF | TGTGCCAGCTCACCACCGGTCCTTACTATCTATGGCTACACCTTC
- | TRBD2 | TRBJ2-7 | TRBV5-1 | CASSLALAGASEQYF | TGCGCCAGCAGCTTGGCACTAGCGGGAGCGAGCGAGCAGTACTTC
- | TRBD2 | TRBJ2-3 | TRBV11-3 | CASTTAGNDTQYF | TGTGCCAGCACCACAGCGGGAAACGATACGCAGTATTTT
- | TRBD2 | TRBJ2-3 | TRBV2 | CASMKREEPDTQYF | TGTGCCAGCATGAAGCGGGAAGAGCCAGATACGCAGTATTTT
- | - | TRBJ2-1 | TRBV7-9 | CASRGRHNEQFF | TGTGCCAGCAGGGGGAGACACAATGAGCAGTTCTTC
- | - | TRBJ1-2 | TRBV2 | CASRLISGMFGGYTF | TGTGCCAGCAGGCTTATATCGGGAATGTTTGGCGGCTACACCTTC
- | - | TRBJ1-2 | TRBV27 | CASSLQGGGYTF | TGTGCCAGCAGTTTACAGGGTGGTGGCTACACCTTC
- | TRBD1 | TRBJ1-2 | TRBV7-8 | CASSLYQPGQGSRGYTF | TGTGCCAGCAGCTTATACCAACCGGGACAGGGGTCGAGAGGCTACACCTTC
- | - | TRBJ2-7 | TRBV6-6 | CASRSRDSTYEQYF | TGTGCCAGCAGAAGCCGGGACTCGACCTACGAGCAGTACTTC
few | TRBD1 | TRBJ1-2 | TRBV30 | CACDGTGDGGYTF | TGTGCCTGCGACGGGACAGGGGACGGAGGCTACACCTTC
- | TRBD1 | TRBJ2-1 | TRBV11-1 | CASSGQGLLYNEQFF | TGTGCCAGCAGCGGACAGGGCCTACTCTACAATGAGCAGTTCTTC
- | TRBD2 | TRBJ2-1 | TRBV5-1 | CASSLIAGGTYQFF | TGCGCCAGCAGTTTGATAGCGGGAGGGACGTATCAGTTCTTC
- | - | TRBJ2-3 | TRBV11-2 | CASRWEFSPDTQYF | TGTGCCAGCAGGTGGGAGTTTTCCCCAGATACGCAGTATTTT
once | - | TRBJ2-7 | TRBV27 | CASSLLRPPTGEQYF | TGTGCCAGCAGTTTATTGCGACCGCCGACGGGCGAGCAGTACTTC
- | - | TRBJ2-3 | TRBV23-1 | CASSQSAGDTDTQYF | TGCGCCAGCAGTCAATCCGCAGGGGACACAGATACGCAGTATTTT
- | - | TRBJ1-2 | TRBV6-5 | CASSPRNYGYTF | TGTGCCAGCAGCCCGCGTAACTATGGCTACACCTTC
- | TRBD2 | TRBJ2-1 | TRBV4-1 | CASNGGTSVSTYNEQFF | TGCGCCAGCAACGGCGGGACTAGCGTTTCTACCTACAATGAGCAGTTCTTC
- | - | TRBJ2-2 | TRBV29-1 | CSVDKPGTGELFF | TGCAGCGTTGACAAGCCCGGGACCGGGGAGCTGTTTTTT